The entry that follows covers one T cell receptor beta chain sequence. This specimen comes from a study of shared clonotypes between healthy human individuals. Here immunoSEQ multiplex PCR was the method, and the copy in TCRdb shows in-frame clones only, minus some. The profile covers around 580,000 clones, with 95% to 98% appearing a single time and roughly 0.29% taken by the ten largest. The naive CD8 subset, CD45RO-negative cells positively selected for CCR7, excluded terminally differentiated effector memory CD45RA+ cells. The clonotype was recovered from a man aged 30-40 years in good health. Sequenced: naive CD8+ T cells sorted from blood.

This CDR3 is CSARGLMGGESSYNEQFF. The CDR3 bases are TGCAGCGCCCGAGGCCTAATGGGGGGGGAGAGCTCCTACAATGAGCAGTTCTTC. V and J are TRBV29-1 and TRBJ2-1; 7 bases fit TRBD2. CDR3 length: 18 residues. V was clipped by 7 bases and J by 0 bases; unmatched bases: 18. CDR1 is SQVTM, CDR2 ANQGSEA, per germline.